This TCR beta chain was profiled in a study of blood T cell repertoires in COVID-19. About the study: Spain, Italy and the United States supplied samples that represented acute and convalescent COVID-19.

Data came from immunoSEQ multiplex PCR; TCRdb stores just in-frame clones and leaves some out. The sample gives 85,000 to 120,000 clones, approximately 92% of which show up once; more than 1.5% is in the top ten. This CDR3 has 12 amino acids. Looked up from germline, CDR1 is KGHDR and CDR2 is SFDVKD. Trimming left V 10 bases short and J 4 bases short, with 10 bases between. Turning to this clone: Other nucleotide sequences in the sample specify the same CDR3.

This TCR came from a woman aged 50 to 65 with COVID-19, enrolled during active disease. Sequenced: peripheral blood. The chain links TRBV24-1 to TRBJ1-3; D possibly corresponds to TRBD1 (6 bases). CDR3 in DNA: TGTGCCACACAGGGAGCAGGAAACACCATATATTTT. Translating it yields CATQGAGNTIYF.